Sequencing of this T cell receptor (beta chain) was carried out in a study of cytomegalovirus exposure and HLA in healthy donors. CDR1 and CDR2 (germline): KGHSH, LQKENI. This CDR3 has 19 amino acids. Trimming cost V 4 bases and J 4 bases; bases outside gene matches: 15. In regard to this clone: The antigen remains undetermined.

Sequenced by immunoSEQ multiplex PCR; TCRdb stores in-frame clones only, minus some. This table holds about 70,000 clones, around 93% found once. Study-level findings and limits: A list of around 160 TCR beta chains associated with cytomegalovirus was given.

The chain carries TRBV18 and TRBJ2-6; 8 bases agree with TRBD1. The sequencing input was PBMCs. The TCR originated in a man aged 18 to 35 in good health and CMV-seropositive. CDR3 residues: CASSLKAGGGFTGANVLTF. CDR3 bases: TGTGCCAGCTCACTTAAGGCAGGGGGCGGATTTACGGGGGCCAACGTCCTGACTTTC.